Shown below are 6 T cell receptor beta chains from a single sample sequenced in a study of OX40 agonist ivuxolimab in advanced cancers. This table comes from immunoSEQ multiplex PCR, and its TCRdb copy is limited to in-frame clones, with some not included. The sample records around 370 clones, about 56% being singletons. Sampling took place in a trial of the OX40 agonist ivuxolimab. The source is an adult with an advanced solid tumor such as melanoma, head and neck, liver or kidney cancer.

The chain combines TRBV10-2 with TRBJ2-3; 12 positions match TRBD2. From germline, CDR1 is WSHSY and CDR2 SAAADI. The V and J ends lost 6 bases and 3 bases, in that order; junction bases with no gene match: 7. CDR3 length: 16 residues. The CDR3 DNA follows: TGCGCCAGCAGGGTCAGACTAGCGGGAGTGACAGATACGCAGTATTTT. Translation gives CASRVRLAGVTDTQYF.

The chain has TRBV19 and TRBJ2-1; D not certain. V gave up 3 bases and J gave up 5 bases, with 11 bases separating them. The germline gives CDR1 LNHDA, CDR2 SQIVND (reference sequence). The CDR3 is 14 residues long. The CDR3 DNA reads TGTGCCAGTAGTATTAATAGGGTTAACAATGAGCAGTTCTTC. This gives the protein CASSINRVNNEQFF.

Comments on this clone: One end of the junction is discordant with germline, which a read error may explain. The chain links TRBV19 to TRBJ1-1; D uncertain. This CDR3 has 13 residues. Germline-derived CDR1 and CDR2 are LNHDA and SQIVND (reference sequence). DNA of the CDR3: TGTGACAGTAGTATTACAACGAACACTGAAGCTTTCTTT. Its protein is CDSSITTNTEAFF. The full variable domain, completed using reference TRBV19 and TRBJ1-1, is DGGITQSPKYLFRKEGQNVTLSCEQNLNHDAMYWYRQDPGQGLRLIYYSQIVNDFQKGDIAEGYSVSREKKESFPLTVTSAQKNPTAFYLCDSSITTNTEAFFGQGTRLTVV.

The V gene is TRBV30, the J gene TRBJ2-1, with 7 positions matching TRBD1. V was clipped by 3 bases and J by 10 bases; unmatched bases: 9. Looked up from germline, CDR1 is GTSNPN and CDR2 is SVGIG (reference sequence). The CDR3 is 13 residues long. Here the CDR3 DNA reads TGTGCCTGGAGCCCGGGACAGTGGCAGGAGCAGTTCTTC. Its translation: CAWSPGQWQEQFF.

J is TRBJ2-3 and V is TRBV9; D remains unclear. V was clipped by 9 bases and J by 4 bases, with 12 bases between them. The CDR3 contains 12 residues. CDR1 is SGDLS and CDR2 is YYNGEE in the germline V gene. The CDR3 bases are TGTGCCACCACTCACAGACCAGATACGCAGTATTTT. Translation gives CATTHRPDTQYF.

The chain links TRBV1 to TRBJ2-1; the table names TRBD1, a call not compared with the DNA. TRBV1 is reported as a pseudogene. The CDR3 length is 15 residues. The CDR3, as DNA: TGCGCCAGCAGCCTAACAGGTTCCCCCTACAATGAGCAGTTCTTC. This sequence encodes CASSLTGSPYNEQFF.